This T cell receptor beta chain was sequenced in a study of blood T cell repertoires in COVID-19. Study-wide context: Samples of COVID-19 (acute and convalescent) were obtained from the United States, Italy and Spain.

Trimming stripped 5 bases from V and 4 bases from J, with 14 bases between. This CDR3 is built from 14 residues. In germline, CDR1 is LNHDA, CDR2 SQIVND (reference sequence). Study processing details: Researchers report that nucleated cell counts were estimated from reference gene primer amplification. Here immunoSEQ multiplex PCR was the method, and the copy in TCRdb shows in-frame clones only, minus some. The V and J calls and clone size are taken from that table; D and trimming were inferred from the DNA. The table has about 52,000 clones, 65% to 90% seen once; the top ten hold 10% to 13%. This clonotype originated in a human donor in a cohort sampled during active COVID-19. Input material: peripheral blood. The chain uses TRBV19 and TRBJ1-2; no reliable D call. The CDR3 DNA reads TGTGCCAGTAGTGTCGGCGGGAGTCTCTATGGCTACACCTTC. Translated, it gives CASSVGGSLYGYTF. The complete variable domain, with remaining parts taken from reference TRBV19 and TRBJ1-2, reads DGGITQSPKYLFRKEGQNVTLSCEQNLNHDAMYWYRQDPGQGLRLIYYSQIVNDFQKGDIAEGYSVSREKKESFPLTVTSAQKNPTAFYLCASSVGGSLYGYTFGSGTRLTVV.